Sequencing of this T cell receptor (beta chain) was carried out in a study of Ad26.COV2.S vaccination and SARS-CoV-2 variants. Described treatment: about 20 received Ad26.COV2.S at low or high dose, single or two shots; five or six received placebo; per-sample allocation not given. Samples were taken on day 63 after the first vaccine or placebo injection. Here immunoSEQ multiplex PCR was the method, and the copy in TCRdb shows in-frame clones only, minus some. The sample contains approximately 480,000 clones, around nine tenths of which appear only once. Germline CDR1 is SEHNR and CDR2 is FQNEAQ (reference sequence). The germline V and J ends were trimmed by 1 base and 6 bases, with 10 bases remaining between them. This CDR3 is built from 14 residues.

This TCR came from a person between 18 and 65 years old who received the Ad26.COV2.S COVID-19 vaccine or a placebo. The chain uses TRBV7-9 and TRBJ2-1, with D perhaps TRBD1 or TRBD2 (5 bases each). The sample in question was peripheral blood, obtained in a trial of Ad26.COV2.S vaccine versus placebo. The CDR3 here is CASSLGRDVNEQFF. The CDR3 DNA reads TGTGCCAGCAGCTTAGGTCGGGACGTCAATGAGCAGTTCTTC.